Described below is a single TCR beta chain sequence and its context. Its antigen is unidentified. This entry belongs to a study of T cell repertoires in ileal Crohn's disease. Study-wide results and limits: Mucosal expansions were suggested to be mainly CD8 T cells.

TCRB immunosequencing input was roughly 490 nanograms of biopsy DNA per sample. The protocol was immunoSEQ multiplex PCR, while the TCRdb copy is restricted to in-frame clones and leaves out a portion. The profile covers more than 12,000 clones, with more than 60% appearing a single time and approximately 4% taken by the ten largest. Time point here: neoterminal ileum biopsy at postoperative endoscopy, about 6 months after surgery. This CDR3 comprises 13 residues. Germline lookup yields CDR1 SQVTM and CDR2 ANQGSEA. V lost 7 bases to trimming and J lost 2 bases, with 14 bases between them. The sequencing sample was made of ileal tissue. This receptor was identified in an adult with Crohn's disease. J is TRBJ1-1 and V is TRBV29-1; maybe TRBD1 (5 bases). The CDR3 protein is CSGADRPNTEAFF. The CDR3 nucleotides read TGCAGCGGGGCAGACAGACCTAACACTGAAGCTTTCTTT.